The text below deals with one T cell receptor (beta chain). The antigen is undetermined. This sample was taken from a study of blood T cells in healthy people across ages. Study-level findings and limits: Versus aged donors, long-lived donors had higher diversity and more naive CD4+ cells. The study could not conclusively compare naive and antigen-experienced cells, given its unsorted PBMCs.

Primed by a sample-barcoded 5' primer and a J-beta primer mix, a second PCR proceeded for roughly 7 to 11 cycles. Each CDR3 protein gets one entry after TCRdb re-called the 5' RACE reads with MiXCR. The sample holds about 1,400,000 distinct CDR3 sequences, 42% seen once. Donors gave roughly 10 milliliters of peripheral blood apiece. The CDR3 is 14 residues long. The germline CDR1 and CDR2 sequences are SGHVS and FQNEAQ. V lost 4 bases to trimming and J lost 6 bases, with 13 bases between them. This receptor was obtained from a woman aged 18-29 years in good health. The V gene is TRBV7-8, the J gene TRBJ1-5; no firm D call. Sequences were obtained from blood. The CDR3 sequence: CASSSLEGGQPQHF. CDR3 sequence (DNA): TGTGCCAGCAGCTCTTTGGAGGGTGGTCAGCCCCAGCATTTT.